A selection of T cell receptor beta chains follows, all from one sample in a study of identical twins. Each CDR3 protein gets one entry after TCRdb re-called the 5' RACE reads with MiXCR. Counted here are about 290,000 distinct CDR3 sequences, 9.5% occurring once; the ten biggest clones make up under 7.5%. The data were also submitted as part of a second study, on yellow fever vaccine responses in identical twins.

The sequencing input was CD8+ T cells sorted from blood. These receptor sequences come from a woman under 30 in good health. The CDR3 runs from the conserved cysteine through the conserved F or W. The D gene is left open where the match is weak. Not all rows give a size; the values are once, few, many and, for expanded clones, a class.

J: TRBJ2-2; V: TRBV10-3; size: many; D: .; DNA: TGTGCCATCATGAGTACAGCAGTACAGGACAGTGAAAAAAGGAGGAGCACCGGGGAGCTGTTTTTT; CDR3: CAIMSTAVQDSEKRRSTGELFF
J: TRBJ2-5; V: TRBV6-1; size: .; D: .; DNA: TGTGCCAGCACCTGGGCCCAAGAGACCCAGTACTTC; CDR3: CASTWAQETQYF
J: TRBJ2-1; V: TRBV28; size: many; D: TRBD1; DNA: TGTGCCAGCAGTGACCTGGACAGGGCTTACCCAAATGAGCAGTTCTTC; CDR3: CASSDLDRAYPNEQFF
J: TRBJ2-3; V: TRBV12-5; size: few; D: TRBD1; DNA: TGTGCTAGTGGTTTGGTTCGGGACAGTATCACAGATACGCAGTATTTT; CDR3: CASGLVRDSITDTQYF
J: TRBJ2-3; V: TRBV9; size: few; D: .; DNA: TGTGCCAGCAGCTTCAGACTAGAAGCAGATACGCAGTATTTT; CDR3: CASSFRLEADTQYF
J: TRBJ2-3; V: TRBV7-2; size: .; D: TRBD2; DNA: TGTGCCAGCAGCTTGAGCTCCTCAAGGCTAGCGGTATTCACAGATACGCAGTATTTT; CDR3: CASSLSSSRLAVFTDTQYF
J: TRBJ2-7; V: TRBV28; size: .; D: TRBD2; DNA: TGTGCCAGCAGCTCGGGACTACTCTGCGAGCAGTACTTC; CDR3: CASSSGLLCEQYF
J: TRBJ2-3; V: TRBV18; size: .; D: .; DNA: TGTGCCAGCTCACCAGATAATACGCAGTATTTT; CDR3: CASSPDNTQYF
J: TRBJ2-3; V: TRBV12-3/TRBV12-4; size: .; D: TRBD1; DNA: TGTGCCAGCAGGACCCTCCGGGACAGTCGTGCAGATACGCAGTATTTT; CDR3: CASRTLRDSRADTQYF
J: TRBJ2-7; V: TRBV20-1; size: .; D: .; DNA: TGCAGTGCGATCCCAGTGCAGGGTGCACTCTACGAGCAGTACTTC; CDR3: CSAIPVQGALYEQYF
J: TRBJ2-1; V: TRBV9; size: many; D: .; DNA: TGTGCCAGCAGCGGATTCTCTACTGAGAGCTCCTACAATGAGCAGTTCTTC; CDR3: CASSGFSTESSYNEQFF
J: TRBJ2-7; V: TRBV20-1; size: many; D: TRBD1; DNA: TGCAGTGCTACCAACGACAGGGGCAACTCCTACGAGCAGTACTTC; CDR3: CSATNDRGNSYEQYF
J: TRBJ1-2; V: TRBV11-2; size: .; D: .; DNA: TGTGCCAGCAGCTTAGTACTTTGGTCCCCTAACTATGGCTACACCTTC; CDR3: CASSLVLWSPNYGYTF
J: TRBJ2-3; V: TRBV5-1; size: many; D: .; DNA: TGCGCCAGCAGCTTGGGACAGGCCCTAGATACGCAGTATTTT; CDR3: CASSLGQALDTQYF
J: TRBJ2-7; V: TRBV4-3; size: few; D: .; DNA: TGCGCCAGCAGCCAAGAGGTCAGATCCTACTACTACGAGCAGTACTTC; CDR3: CASSQEVRSYYYEQYF
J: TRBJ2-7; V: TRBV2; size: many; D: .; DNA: TGTGCCAGTCAGAGGGGTAGCTCCTACGAGCAGTACTTC; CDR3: CASQRGSSYEQYF
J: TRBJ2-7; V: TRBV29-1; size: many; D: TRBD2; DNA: TGCAGCGTTGAAGGTGTTTCGGGACTAGCGGTCTACGAGCAGTACTTC; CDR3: CSVEGVSGLAVYEQYF
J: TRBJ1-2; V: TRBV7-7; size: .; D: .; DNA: TGTGCTAGCAGCTTAGCGTTCAGGGCCCGCGGGTCCTCTAACTATGGCTACACCTTC; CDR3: CASSLAFRARGSSNYGYTF
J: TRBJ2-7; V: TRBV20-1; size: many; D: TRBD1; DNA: TGCAGTGCGGCTGGGACAGCCTACGAGCAGTACTTC; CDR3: CSAAGTAYEQYF
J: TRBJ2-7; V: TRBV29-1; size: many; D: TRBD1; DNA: TGCAGCGTACGAACCGGACAGGGGAGGTCCTACGAGCAGTACTTC; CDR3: CSVRTGQGRSYEQYF
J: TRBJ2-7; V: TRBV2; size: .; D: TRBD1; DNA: TGTGCCAGCAGGAGACAGGGGACCTACGAGCAGTACTTC; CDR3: CASRRQGTYEQYF
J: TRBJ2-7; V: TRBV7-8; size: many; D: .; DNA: TGTGCCAGCAGCTTAGATCCGGGAGAACGGTTTTACGAGCAGTACTTC; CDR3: CASSLDPGERFYEQYF
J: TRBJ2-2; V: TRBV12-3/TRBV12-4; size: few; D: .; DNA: TGTGCCAGCAGTTTAAGCTTCGCGAACACCGGGGAGCTGTTTTTT; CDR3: CASSLSFANTGELFF
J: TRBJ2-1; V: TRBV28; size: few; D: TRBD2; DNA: TGTGCCAGCAGTCCCTTCCTAGCGGCGAGCTCCTACAATGAGCAGTTCTTC; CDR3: CASSPFLAASSYNEQFF
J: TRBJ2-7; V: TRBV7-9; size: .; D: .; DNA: TGTGCCAGCAGCGCCCGGGACACTCCCTACGAGCAGTACTTC; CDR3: CASSARDTPYEQYF
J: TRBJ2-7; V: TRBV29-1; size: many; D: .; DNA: TGCAGCGTTTCCGGGACCCCCCAATTCTACGAGCAGTACTTC; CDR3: CSVSGTPQFYEQYF
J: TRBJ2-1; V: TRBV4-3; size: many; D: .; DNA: TGCGCCAGCAGCCAAGATCGGAGTACATACAATGAGCAGTTCTTC; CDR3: CASSQDRSTYNEQFF
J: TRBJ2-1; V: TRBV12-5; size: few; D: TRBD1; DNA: TGTGCTAGTGGTCTAGCAGGGGGTTCCTCCTACAATGAGCAGTTCTTC; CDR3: CASGLAGGSSYNEQFF
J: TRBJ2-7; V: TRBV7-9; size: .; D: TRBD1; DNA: TGTGCCAGCAGGGACCGGGACAGCCATTACGAGCAGTACTTC; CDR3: CASRDRDSHYEQYF
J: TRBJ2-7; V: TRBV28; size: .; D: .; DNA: TGTGCCAGCAGTTTGCCTTTCGGCCAGGGGACTCTTGACGAGCAGTACTTC; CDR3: CASSLPFGQGTLDEQYF
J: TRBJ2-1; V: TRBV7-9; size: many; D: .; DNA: TGTGCCAGCAGCTTGGTGGACCAAGCGATCTTC; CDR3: CASSLVDQAIF
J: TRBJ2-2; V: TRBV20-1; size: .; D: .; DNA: TGCAGTGCTAGTGAGCCCTCGTGGACCGGGGAGCTGTTTTTT; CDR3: CSASEPSWTGELFF
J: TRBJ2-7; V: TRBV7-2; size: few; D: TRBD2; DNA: TGTGCCAGCAGCCTCTCCTTACTAGCGCCCTCATCCTACGAGCAGTACTTC; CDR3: CASSLSLLAPSSYEQYF
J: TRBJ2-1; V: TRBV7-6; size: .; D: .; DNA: TGTGCCAGCAGCGTGGACAGCCCTGGCCCCAACAATGAGCAGTTCTTC; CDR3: CASSVDSPGPNNEQFF
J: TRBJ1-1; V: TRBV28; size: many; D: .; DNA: TGTGCCAGCAGTCCCCGATGGGGGGCTGACACTGAAGCTTTCTTT; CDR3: CASSPRWGADTEAFF
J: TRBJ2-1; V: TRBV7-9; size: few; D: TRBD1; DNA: TGTGCCAGCAGGCGACCCTTCGGGACAGGGGGCAATGAGCAGTTCTTC; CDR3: CASRRPFGTGGNEQFF
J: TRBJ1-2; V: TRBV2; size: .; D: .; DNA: TGTGCCAGCACCCCTTCTCGGCTTCTTACTAACTATGGCTACACCTTC; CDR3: CASTPSRLLTNYGYTF
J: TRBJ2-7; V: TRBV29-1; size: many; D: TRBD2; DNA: TGCAGGGAGGGACTAGCAAGGACCCCCTACGAGCAGTACTTC; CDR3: CREGLARTPYEQYF
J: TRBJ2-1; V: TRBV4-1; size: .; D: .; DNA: TGCGCCAGCAGCCCGATAATGGGGGGTAACAATGAGCAGTTCTTC; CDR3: CASSPIMGGNNEQFF
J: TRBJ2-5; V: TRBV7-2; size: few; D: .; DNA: TGTGCCAGCAGCTTAGGCTACACCCAAGAGACCCAGTACTTC; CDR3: CASSLGYTQETQYF
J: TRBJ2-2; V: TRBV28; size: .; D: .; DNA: TGTGCCAGCAGCCCGGCCACAGGGAACACCGGGGAGCTGTTTTTT; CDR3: CASSPATGNTGELFF
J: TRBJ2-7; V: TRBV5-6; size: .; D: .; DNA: TGTGCCAGCAGGGGGGGGACAGCCCTCACCTACGAGCAGTACTTC; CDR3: CASRGGTALTYEQYF
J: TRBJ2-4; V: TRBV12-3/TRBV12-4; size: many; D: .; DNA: TGTGCCAGCAGTGGCGGGCAGGGAAACATTCAGTACTTC; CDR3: CASSGGQGNIQYF
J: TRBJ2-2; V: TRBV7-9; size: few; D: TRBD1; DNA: TGTGCCAGCAGCTCAAGTACAGGGGGCATCACCGGGGAGCTGTTTTTT; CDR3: CASSSSTGGITGELFF